This entry describes one TCR beta chain. The CDR3 is 17 residues long. Losses at the gene ends were 5 bases for V and 3 bases for J; bases not matched to a gene: 10. The V gene's germline CDR1 is LNHDA and CDR2 SQIVND (reference sequence). Original data processing: Using reference gene primer amplification, nucleated cell counts were estimated. The repertoire was sequenced with immunoSEQ multiplex PCR; TCRdb's copy has only in-frame clones and lacks some. The DNA was the basis for D and trimming; V, J and clone size are from that table. The sample records just over 95,000 clones, around nine tenths being singletons. The data are from a study of blood T cell repertoires in COVID-19. Study-level information: Collection of acute and convalescent COVID-19 samples took place in the United States, Italy and Spain. Nucleic acid was either cDNA or gDNA, and it came from T cells, B-cell-depleted T cells, or PBMCs.

The chain links TRBV19 to TRBJ2-1; TRBD2 matches 10 bases. This receptor was taken from a human donor in a cohort sampled during active COVID-19. The source material was peripheral blood. The CDR3 bases are TGTGCCAGTAGTCCAGACCGGACTAGCGGATACTACAATGAGCAGTTCTTC. Protein sequence: CASSPDRTSGYYNEQFF. Based on the CDR3 plus reference TRBV19 and TRBJ2-1, the full variable domain is DGGITQSPKYLFRKEGQNVTLSCEQNLNHDAMYWYRQDPGQGLRLIYYSQIVNDFQKGDIAEGYSVSREKKESFPLTVTSAQKNPTAFYLCASSPDRTSGYYNEQFFGPGTRLTVL.